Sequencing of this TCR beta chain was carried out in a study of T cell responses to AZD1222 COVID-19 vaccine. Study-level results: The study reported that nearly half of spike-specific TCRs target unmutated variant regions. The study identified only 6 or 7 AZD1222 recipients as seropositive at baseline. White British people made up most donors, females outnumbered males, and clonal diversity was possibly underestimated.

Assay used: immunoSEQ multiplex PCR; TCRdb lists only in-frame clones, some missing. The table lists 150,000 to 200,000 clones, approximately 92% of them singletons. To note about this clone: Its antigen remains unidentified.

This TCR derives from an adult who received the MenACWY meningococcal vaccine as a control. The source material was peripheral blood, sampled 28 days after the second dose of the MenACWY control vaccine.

CDR3 DNA sequence: TGTGCCAGCAGCTTGGAGGTGGGGCCCTCTGGAAACACCATATATTTT. It codes for CASSLEVGPSGNTIYF. The J gene is TRBJ1-3, the V gene TRBV5-4; tentatively, D is TRBD1 (5 bases). CDR1 and CDR2 (germline): SGHNT, YYREEE (reference sequence). The CDR3 is 16 residues long. V lost 0 bases and J lost 0, with 10 bases in between.